The 17 T cell receptor beta chains in this list originate from one sample, sequenced in a study of early T cells in non-severe SARS-CoV-2 infection. Using its own MiXCR run on the 5' RACE reads, TCRdb lists one record per CDR3 protein. The sample yields 70,000 or so distinct CDR3 sequences, 9.5% to 13% seen once. The sample here was whole blood, taken at baseline. These TCRs come from an adult who was a healthcare worker with PCR-confirmed SARS-CoV-2 infection or an uninfected control (not recorded which).

This clonotype was observed many times. The CDR3 sequence is CSASLAGATHYSDYEQYF. In DNA, the CDR3 is TGCAGTGCTAGTTTGGCGGGGGCGACACACTACTCAGACTACGAGCAGTACTTC. The chain links TRBV20-1 to TRBJ2-7, with TRBD2 as a possible D gene (7 bases). The CDR3 sequence is 18 residues long. Trimming pared 3 bases from V and 3 bases from J, leaving 27 bases between. The germline CDR1 and CDR2 sequences are DFQATT and SNEGSKA (reference sequence).

This clonotype was counted between two and nine times. The chain combines TRBV7-9 with TRBJ1-5; weak D call: TRBD1 (6 bases). This CDR3 has 15 amino acids. Between the trimmed V and J ends, which lost 0 bases and 7 bases, there was a span of 13 bases. Germline V gene data show CDR1 as SEHNR and CDR2 as FQNEAQ (reference sequence). The CDR3 reads CASSLAIGGIQPQHF. CDR3 sequence (DNA): TGTGCCAGCAGCTTAGCGATCGGGGGCATCCAGCCCCAGCATTTT. The whole variable domain, filled in from reference TRBV7-9 and TRBJ1-5, reads DTGVSQNPRHKITKRGQNVTFRCDPISEHNRLYWYRQTLGQGPEFLTYFQNEAQLEKSRLLSDRFSAERPKGSFSTLEIQRTEQGDSAMYLCASSLAIGGIQPQHFGDGTRLSIL.

This clonotype occurred a few times. The CDR3 coding sequence is TGCGCCAGCAGCGCATCGGGGGAGACCCAGTACTTC. Encoded protein: CASSASGETQYF. J is TRBJ2-5 and V is TRBV5-1; the D gene is possibly TRBD2 (5 bases). Trimming removed 4 bases from V and 5 bases from J, with 9 bases in between. CDR1 and CDR2 from the germline V gene are SGHRS and YFSETQ. This CDR3 region has 12 residues. Drawing the rest from reference TRBV5-1 and TRBJ2-5, the complete variable domain is KAGVTQTPRYLIKTRGQQVTLSCSPISGHRSVSWYQQTPGQGLQFLFEYFSETQRNKGNFPGRFSGRQFSNSRSEMNVSTLELGDSALYLCASSASGETQYFGPGTRLLVL.

The chain has TRBV7-6 and TRBJ2-3; D perhaps matches TRBD2 (5 bases). Between the trimmed V and J ends, which lost 1 base and 4 bases, there was a span of 6 bases. The CDR3 is 13 residues long. In germline, CDR1 is SGHVS, CDR2 FNYEAQ. The CDR3 loop is CASSLGRADTQYF. The CDR3 nucleotides are TGTGCCAGCAGCTTAGGGCGGGCAGATACGCAGTATTTT.

Ten or more counts support this clonotype. The rearrangement links TRBV7-9 to TRBJ1-1; D is unclear. Trimming took off 7 bases at V and 6 bases at J, with 18 bases between the two ends. The germline V gene encodes CDR1 SEHNR and CDR2 FQNEAQ (reference sequence). This CDR3 is 14 amino acids long. CDR3 amino acids: CASTLTGRAPEAFF. The CDR3 DNA reads as TGTGCCAGCACCCTCACGGGCCGGGCACCTGAAGCTTTCTTT.

This clonotype has ten or more counts. The V call is TRBV27, the J call TRBJ1-6, with D perhaps TRBD1 (5 bases). With 6 bases removed from V and 0 bases from J, the gap between germline ends came to 18 bases. CDR3 length: 18 residues. Germline V gene data show CDR1 as MNHEY and CDR2 as SMNVEV (reference sequence). The CDR3 DNA follows: TGTGCCAGCAGCCTCACGACCCAGGGTAGCTCCTATAATTCACCCCTCCACTTT. Translated: CASSLTTQGSSYNSPLHF.

This clonotype has ten or more counts. The chain combines TRBV7-9 with TRBJ2-2, with a tentative D call TRBD1 (5 bases). The CDR3 runs to 13 residues. Trimming stripped 2 bases from V and 4 bases from J, with 5 bases between. Germline values: CDR1 SEHNR, CDR2 FQNEAQ (reference sequence). CDR3 bases: TGTGCCAGCAGCTTACAGGGCACCGGGGAGCTGTTTTTT. This sequence encodes CASSLQGTGELFF.

The gene calls are TRBV27 and TRBJ1-1; 7 bases line up with TRBD1. Germline V gene lookup returns CDR1 MNHEY and CDR2 SMNVEV (reference sequence). The CDR3 is made up of 12 amino acids. V was clipped by 5 bases and J by 6 bases; unmatched bases: 3. CDR3 DNA sequence: TGTGCCAGCAGTGAGGGGGCCTCTGAAGCTTTCTTT. It is translated as CASSEGASEAFF.

This clonotype was detected ten times or more. V and J are TRBV18 and TRBJ2-1, with D perhaps TRBD2 (6 bases). This CDR3 is built from 13 residues. Trimming took 3 bases from V and 7 from J, leaving 10 bases between them. Per the germline V gene, CDR1 is KGHSH and CDR2 is LQKENI. For the CDR3, the DNA is TGTGCCAGCTCACCCGGGACTTCTAATGAGCAGTTCTTC. Amino acids: CASSPGTSNEQFF.

In this sample, this clonotype turned up a few times. The rearrangement links TRBV5-1 to TRBJ2-2; D gene ambiguous. The germline V gene has CDR1 SGHRS and CDR2 YFSETQ. Trimming cost V 0 bases and J 5 bases, with 14 bases left between them. CDR3 length: 16 residues. The CDR3 is CASSLGARVDTGELFF. CDR3 bases: TGCGCCAGCAGCTTGGGAGCAAGGGTTGATACCGGGGAGCTGTTTTTT.

This clonotype was observed a few times. The chain uses TRBV20-1 and TRBJ1-5; D perhaps matches TRBD1 (6 bases). V lost 3 bases and J 0 bases, leaving 15 bases between the germline ends. Germline V CDR1 and CDR2: DFQATT, SNEGSKA (reference sequence). The CDR3 consists of 16 residues. The CDR3 protein is CSARDDRLYSNQPQHF. DNA of the CDR3: TGCAGTGCTAGGGACGACAGGCTCTATAGCAATCAGCCCCAGCATTTT.

The chain uses TRBV24-1 and TRBJ2-2; no definite D call. Germline CDR1 KGHDR, CDR2 SFDVKD. The CDR3 runs to 14 residues. Between the trimmed V and J ends, which lost 2 bases and 0 bases, there was a span of 3 bases. The CDR3 loop is CATSDSPNTGELFF. The DNA for the CDR3 is TGTGCCACCAGTGATTCCCCGAACACCGGGGAGCTGTTTTTT.

This clonotype was recorded at least ten times. The chain combines TRBV4-3 with TRBJ2-3; 8 nucleotides line up with TRBD2. After removal of 0 bases from V and 2 bases from J, the junction contained 4 bases not matched to a gene. The CDR3 contains 16 residues. Germline CDR1 LGHNA, CDR2 YSLEER. This CDR3 is CASSQDPGGHTDTQYF. For the CDR3, the DNA is TGCGCCAGCAGCCAAGATCCGGGGGGGCACACAGATACGCAGTATTTT.

This clonotype was seen a few times. The genes are TRBV5-1 and TRBJ2-3; TRBD1 might be the D (6 bases). Per the germline V gene, CDR1 is SGHRS and CDR2 is YFSETQ. The CDR3 length is 16 residues. Deletions cut 1 base from V and 0 bases from J, with 12 bases between. CDR3 sequence (DNA): TGCGCCAGCAGCTTGAGGGTCGGACAGAGCACAGATACGCAGTATTTT. Protein: CASSLRVGQSTDTQYF.

The genes are TRBV7-9 and TRBJ2-3; D is ambiguous. V lost 0 bases and J 4 bases, leaving 8 bases between the germline ends. The CDR3 sequence is 14 residues long. Germline V gene data show CDR1 as SEHNR and CDR2 as FQNEAQ (reference sequence). The CDR3: CASSLAYESDTQYF. The DNA of the CDR3 is TGTGCCAGCAGCTTAGCCTACGAGTCAGATACGCAGTATTTT.

This clonotype was recorded many times. The chain uses TRBV18 and TRBJ2-2; TRBD1 might be the D (5 bases). From germline, CDR1 is KGHSH and CDR2 LQKENI. The length of the CDR3 is 14 residues. V dropped 3 bases and J dropped 7 bases, with 12 bases sitting between them. CDR3 nucleotide sequence: TGTGCCAGCTCACCGAGGAAGGGGAACGGGGAGCTGTTTTTT. This sequence encodes CASSPRKGNGELFF.

This clonotype showed up many times. V is TRBV2 and J is TRBJ2-3; no reliable D call. With 3 bases removed from V and 3 bases from J, the gap between germline ends came to 10 bases. The germline CDR1 and CDR2 sequences are SNHLY and FYNNEI. CDR3 length: 14 amino acids. The chain's CDR3 is CASSEGLETDTQYF. The CDR3 DNA follows: TGTGCCAGCAGTGAGGGCTTAGAGACAGATACGCAGTATTTT.